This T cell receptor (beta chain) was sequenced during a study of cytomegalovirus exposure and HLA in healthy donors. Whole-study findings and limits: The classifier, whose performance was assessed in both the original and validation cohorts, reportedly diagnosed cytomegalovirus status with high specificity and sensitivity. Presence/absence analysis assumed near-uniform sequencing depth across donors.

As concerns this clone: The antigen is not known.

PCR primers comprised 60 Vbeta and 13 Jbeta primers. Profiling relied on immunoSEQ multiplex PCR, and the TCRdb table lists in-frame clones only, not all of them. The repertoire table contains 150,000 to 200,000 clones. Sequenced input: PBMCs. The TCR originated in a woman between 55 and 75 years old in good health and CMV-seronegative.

CDR3 coding DNA: TGTGCCAGCAGCTTAGTAACTAGCGGGGAGGAAAACACCGGGGAGCTGTTTTTT. This sequence encodes CASSLVTSGEENTGELFF. The V gene is TRBV7-6, the J gene TRBJ2-2; 10 bases are shared with TRBD2. Germline V gene sequence: CDR1 SGHVS, CDR2 FNYEAQ. The CDR3 covers 18 residues. Germline trimming cut 1 base from V and 2 bases from J; bases unmatched to any gene: 7.